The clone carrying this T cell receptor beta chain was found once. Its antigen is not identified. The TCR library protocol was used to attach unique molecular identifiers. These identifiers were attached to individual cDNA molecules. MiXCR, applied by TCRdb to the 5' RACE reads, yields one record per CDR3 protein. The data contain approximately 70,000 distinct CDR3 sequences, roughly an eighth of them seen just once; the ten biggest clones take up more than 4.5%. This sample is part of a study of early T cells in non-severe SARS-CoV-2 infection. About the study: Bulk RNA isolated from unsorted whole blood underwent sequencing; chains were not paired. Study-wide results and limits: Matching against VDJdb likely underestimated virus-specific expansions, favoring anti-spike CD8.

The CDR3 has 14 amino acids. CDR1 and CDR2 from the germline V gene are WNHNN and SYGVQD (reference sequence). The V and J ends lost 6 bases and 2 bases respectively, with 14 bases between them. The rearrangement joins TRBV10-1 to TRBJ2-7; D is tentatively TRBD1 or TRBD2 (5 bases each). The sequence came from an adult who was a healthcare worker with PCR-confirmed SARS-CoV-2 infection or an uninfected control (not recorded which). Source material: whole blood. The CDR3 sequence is CASRYRDGPYEQYF. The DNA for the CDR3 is TGCGCCAGCAGGTACCGGGACGGACCCTACGAGCAGTACTTC.